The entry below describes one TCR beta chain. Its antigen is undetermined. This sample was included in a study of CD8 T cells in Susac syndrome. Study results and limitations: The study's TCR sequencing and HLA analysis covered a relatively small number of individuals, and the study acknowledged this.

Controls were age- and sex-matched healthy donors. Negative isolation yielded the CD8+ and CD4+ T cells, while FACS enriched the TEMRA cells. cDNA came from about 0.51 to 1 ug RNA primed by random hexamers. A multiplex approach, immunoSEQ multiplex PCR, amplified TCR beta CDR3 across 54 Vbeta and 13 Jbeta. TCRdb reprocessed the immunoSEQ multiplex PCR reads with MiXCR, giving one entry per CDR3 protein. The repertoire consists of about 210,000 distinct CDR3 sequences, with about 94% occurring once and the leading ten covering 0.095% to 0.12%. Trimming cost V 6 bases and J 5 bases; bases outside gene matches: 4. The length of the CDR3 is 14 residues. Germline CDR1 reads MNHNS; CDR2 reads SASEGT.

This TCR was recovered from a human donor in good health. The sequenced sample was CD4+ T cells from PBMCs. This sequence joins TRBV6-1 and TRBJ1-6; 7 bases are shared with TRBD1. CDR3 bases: TGTGCCAGCAGATCCGGGACAGATAATTCACCCCTCCACTTT. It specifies CASRSGTDNSPLHF.